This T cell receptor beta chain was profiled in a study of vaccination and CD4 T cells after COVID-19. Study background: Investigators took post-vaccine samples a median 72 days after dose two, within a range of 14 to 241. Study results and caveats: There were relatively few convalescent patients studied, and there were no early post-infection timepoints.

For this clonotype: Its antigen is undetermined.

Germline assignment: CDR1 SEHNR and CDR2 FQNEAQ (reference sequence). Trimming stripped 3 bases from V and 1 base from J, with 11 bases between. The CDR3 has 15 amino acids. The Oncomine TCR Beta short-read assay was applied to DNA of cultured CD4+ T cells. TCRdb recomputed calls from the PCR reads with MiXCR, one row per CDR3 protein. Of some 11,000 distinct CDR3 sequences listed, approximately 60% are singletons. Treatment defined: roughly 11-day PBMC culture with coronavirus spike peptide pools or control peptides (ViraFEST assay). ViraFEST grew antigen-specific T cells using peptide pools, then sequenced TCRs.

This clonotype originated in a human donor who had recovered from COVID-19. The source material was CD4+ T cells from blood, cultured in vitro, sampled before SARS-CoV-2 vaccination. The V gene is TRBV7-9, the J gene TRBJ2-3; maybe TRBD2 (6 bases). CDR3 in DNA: TGTGCCAGCAGCTTCGGGACTCCCCGCACAGATACGCAGTATTTT. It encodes CASSFGTPRTDTQYF.